This TCR beta chain was captured by sequencing in a study of blood T cell repertoires in COVID-19. The wider study: The cDNA or gDNA used as material had been derived from T cells, B-cell-depleted T cells, or PBMCs.

Sequenced by immunoSEQ multiplex PCR; TCRdb stores in-frame clones only, minus some. The sample lists some 330,000 clones, more than 90% occurring once. Living in 20 to 30 US areas, the participants were between roughly 18 and 95 years of age. In assigning cohorts, the study relied on participant-reported clinical history. Germline V gives CDR1 SGHVS, CDR2 FNYEAQ. This CDR3 is built from 14 residues. Trimming left V 6 bases short and J 0 bases short, with 8 bases between. V usage is TRBV7-6 and J usage is TRBJ2-2; D ambiguous. This clonotype was sampled from a woman aged 25 to 39 who had recovered from COVID-19. The sequencing sample was made of PBMCs or T cells enriched from blood (not recorded which). CDR3 amino acids: CASRVAANTGELFF. Here the CDR3 DNA reads TGTGCCAGCAGAGTGGCCGCGAACACCGGGGAGCTGTTTTTT. Together with reference TRBV7-6 and TRBJ2-2, the CDR3 gives the full variable domain: GAGVSQSPRYKVTKRGQDVALRCDPISGHVSLYWYRQALGQGPEFLTYFNYEAQQDKSGLPNDRFSAERPEGSISTLTIQRTEQRDSAMYRCASRVAANTGELFFGEGSRLTVL.